A single sample gave rise to the 16 T cell receptor beta chains below, sequenced in a study of blood T cell repertoires in COVID-19. Clones were read by immunoSEQ multiplex PCR, and TCRdb kept only the in-frame ones, dropping some. The data contain about 110,000 clones, more than 75% of them singletons. The sequencing input was peripheral blood. These receptors came from a man between 65 and 85 years old with acute or convalescent COVID-19.

The CDR3 here is CASRGQENYGYTF. In nucleotides, the CDR3 is TGTGCCAGTAGGGGACAGGAGAACTATGGCTACACCTTC. The rearrangement links TRBV19 to TRBJ1-2, with 8 bases identical to TRBD1. The CDR3 has 13 residues. With V trimmed by 6 bases and J by 2 bases, 2 bases remained unmatched. CDR1 LNHDA and CDR2 SQIVND come from the germline V gene (reference sequence). The whole variable domain, filled in from reference TRBV19 and TRBJ1-2, reads DGGITQSPKYLFRKEGQNVTLSCEQNLNHDAMYWYRQDPGQGLRLIYYSQIVNDFQKGDIAEGYSVSREKKESFPLTVTSAQKNPTAFYLCASRGQENYGYTFGSGTRLTVV.

This rearrangement joins TRBV12-3 or TRBV12-4 to TRBJ1-1; 9 bases match TRBD1. This CDR3 is built from 13 residues. With V trimmed by 3 bases and J by 7 bases, 3 bases remained unmatched. Here the CDR3 DNA reads TGTGCCAGCAGTTTCTGGACAGGGGATGAAGCTTTCTTT. Translated, it gives CASSFWTGDEAFF.

The rearrangement joins TRBV24-1 to TRBJ1-5, with TRBD1 matching 10 bases. The CDR3 totals 14 residues. Per germline, CDR1 KGHDR and CDR2 SFDVKD. With V trimmed by 9 bases and J by 1 base, 2 bases remained unmatched. The CDR3 protein is CATQGQGSNQPQHF. CDR3 coding DNA: TGTGCCACCCAGGGACAGGGGAGCAATCAGCCCCAGCATTTT.

V usage is TRBV2 and J usage is TRBJ1-1; D is possibly TRBD1 (5 bases). The V end was cut by 5 bases, the J end by 0 bases, with 7 bases between. This CDR3 is built from 13 residues. CDR1 is SNHLY and CDR2 is FYNNEI in the germline V gene. The CDR3 here is CASSRQLNTEAFF. The CDR3 region has the DNA TGTGCCAGCAGTAGACAGTTGAACACTGAAGCTTTCTTT.

V is TRBV5-1 and J is TRBJ1-2; no firm D call. CDR1 is SGHRS, CDR2 YFSETQ, per germline. The V end was cut by 3 bases, the J end by 5 bases, with 17 bases between. There are 15 residues in the CDR3. CDR3 DNA: TGCGCCAGCAGCTCGCCCCCGGACGGGGTTTATGGCTACACCTTC. Protein: CASSSPPDGVYGYTF.

The chain has TRBV7-6 and TRBJ2-2, with a weak D call TRBD2 (6 bases). CDR3 length equals 15 residues. Per germline, CDR1 SGHVS and CDR2 FNYEAQ. V shed 2 bases and J shed 7 bases, with 14 bases lying between them. In DNA form, the CDR3 reads TGTGCCAGCAGCTTATTAGGGCGGGGTGTCGGGGAGCTGTTTTTT. Translated, it gives CASSLLGRGVGELFF.

The genes are TRBV5-6 and TRBJ1-5; 7 positions agree with TRBD1. V lost 5 bases, J lost 4 bases, and 6 bases stayed unmatched. The CDR3 sequence is 14 residues long. Germline lookup yields CDR1 SGHDT and CDR2 YYEEEE. The CDR3 DNA reads as TGTGCCAGCAGTCCAGGGACAGCGAATCAGCCCCAGCATTTT. Residues: CASSPGTANQPQHF.

This chain joins TRBV28 and TRBJ2-1; 9 positions agree with TRBD2. This CDR3 has 14 residues. Losses at the gene ends were 8 bases for V and 6 bases for J; bases not matched to a gene: 8. Germline-derived CDR1 and CDR2 are MDHEN and SYDVKM. The CDR3, as DNA: TGTGCCAGCTCGGGTAGCGGGGGACTCAATGAGCAGTTCTTC. This encodes CASSGSGGLNEQFF.

This chain joins TRBV10-3 and TRBJ1-5; no firm D call. Trimming took 3 bases from V and 6 from J, leaving 18 bases between them. This CDR3 is built from 16 residues. Germline V lookup: CDR1 ENHRY, CDR2 SYGVKD. The CDR3 protein is CAISDGQSGSGQPQHF. The CDR3 region has the DNA TGTGCCATCAGTGATGGGCAAAGTGGGTCCGGTCAGCCCCAGCATTTT.

The rearrangement links TRBV30 to TRBJ1-4; D uncertain. CDR3 length equals 13 residues. V gave up 0 bases and J gave up 4 bases, with 6 bases separating them. Germline V lookup: CDR1 GTSNPN, CDR2 SVGIG (reference sequence). For the CDR3, the DNA is TGTGCCTGGAGTGTACGAGTTAATGAAAAACTGTTTTTT. Its protein product is CAWSVRVNEKLFF. The whole variable domain, filled in from reference TRBV30 and TRBJ1-4, reads SQTIHQWPATLVQPVGSPLSLECTVEGTSNPNLYWYRQAAGRGLQLLFYSVGIGQISSEVPQNLSASRPQDRQFILSSKKLLLSDSGFYLCAWSVRVNEKLFFGSGTQLSVL.

V usage is TRBV10-2 and J usage is TRBJ2-7, with 7 bases fitting TRBD2. Unmatched junction bases numbered 5, after V lost 3 bases and J lost 3 bases. CDR1 WSHSY and CDR2 SAAADI come from the germline V gene. The CDR3 totals 14 residues. The CDR3 sequence is CASSDYAGVYEQYF. CDR3 DNA: TGCGCCAGCAGTGATTATGCGGGAGTCTACGAGCAGTACTTC.

The chain joins TRBV19 to TRBJ1-5; 9 nucleotides agree with TRBD1. V was pared by 3 bases and J by 6 bases, with 9 bases of the junction left unmatched. This CDR3 has 16 residues. In germline, CDR1 is LNHDA, CDR2 SQIVND (reference sequence). The CDR3 DNA follows: TGTGCCAGTAGTATCCCCTGGACAGGGGTTACTCAGCCCCAGCATTTT. Its protein is CASSIPWTGVTQPQHF.

Here the CDR3 DNA reads TGTGCCAGCAGGAATAGACAGAATTCACCCCTCCACTTT. Translating it yields CASRNRQNSPLHF. The chain employs TRBV6-5 and TRBJ1-6; possibly TRBD1 for D (5 bases). Germline loops: CDR1 MNHEY, CDR2 SVGAGI. This CDR3 has 13 residues. Trimming stripped 6 bases from V and 7 bases from J, with 10 bases between.

J is TRBJ1-1 and V is TRBV5-1, with D tentatively TRBD1 (5 bases). The germline V gene encodes CDR1 SGHRS and CDR2 YFSETQ. The CDR3 loop spans 15 amino acids. V lost 0 bases and J lost 0, with 9 bases in between. The CDR3: CASSLAGGVNTEAFF. The CDR3 DNA is TGCGCCAGCAGCTTGGCGGGAGGGGTGAACACTGAAGCTTTCTTT.

CDR3 sequence (DNA): TGTGCCAGCAGCCCGTGGACTAGTTCGGACGAGCAGTACTTC. It yields the protein CASSPWTSSDEQYF. The chain couples TRBV7-8 to TRBJ2-7; TRBD2 agrees at 7 bases. There are 14 residues in the CDR3. Germline assignment: CDR1 SGHVS and CDR2 FQNEAQ. V shed 5 bases and J 5 bases; nucleotides not matched to a gene: 9. Based on the CDR3 plus reference TRBV7-8 and TRBJ2-7, the full variable domain is GAGVSQSPRYKVAKRGQDVALRCDPISGHVSLFWYQQALGQGPEFLTYFQNEAQLDKSGLPSDRFFAERPEGSVSTLKIQRTQQEDSAVYLCASSPWTSSDEQYFGPGTRLTVT.

The chain combines TRBV6-1 with TRBJ2-4; 9 bases fit TRBD1. The CDR3 has 18 residues. Germline loops: CDR1 MNHNS, CDR2 SASEGT. V lost 1 base and J lost 0; bases outside the gene matches: 7. The CDR3 DNA reads TGTGCCAGCAGTGAAGTAAGGGGACAGGGTCTAGCCAAAAACATTCAGTACTTC. Encoded protein: CASSEVRGQGLAKNIQYF.